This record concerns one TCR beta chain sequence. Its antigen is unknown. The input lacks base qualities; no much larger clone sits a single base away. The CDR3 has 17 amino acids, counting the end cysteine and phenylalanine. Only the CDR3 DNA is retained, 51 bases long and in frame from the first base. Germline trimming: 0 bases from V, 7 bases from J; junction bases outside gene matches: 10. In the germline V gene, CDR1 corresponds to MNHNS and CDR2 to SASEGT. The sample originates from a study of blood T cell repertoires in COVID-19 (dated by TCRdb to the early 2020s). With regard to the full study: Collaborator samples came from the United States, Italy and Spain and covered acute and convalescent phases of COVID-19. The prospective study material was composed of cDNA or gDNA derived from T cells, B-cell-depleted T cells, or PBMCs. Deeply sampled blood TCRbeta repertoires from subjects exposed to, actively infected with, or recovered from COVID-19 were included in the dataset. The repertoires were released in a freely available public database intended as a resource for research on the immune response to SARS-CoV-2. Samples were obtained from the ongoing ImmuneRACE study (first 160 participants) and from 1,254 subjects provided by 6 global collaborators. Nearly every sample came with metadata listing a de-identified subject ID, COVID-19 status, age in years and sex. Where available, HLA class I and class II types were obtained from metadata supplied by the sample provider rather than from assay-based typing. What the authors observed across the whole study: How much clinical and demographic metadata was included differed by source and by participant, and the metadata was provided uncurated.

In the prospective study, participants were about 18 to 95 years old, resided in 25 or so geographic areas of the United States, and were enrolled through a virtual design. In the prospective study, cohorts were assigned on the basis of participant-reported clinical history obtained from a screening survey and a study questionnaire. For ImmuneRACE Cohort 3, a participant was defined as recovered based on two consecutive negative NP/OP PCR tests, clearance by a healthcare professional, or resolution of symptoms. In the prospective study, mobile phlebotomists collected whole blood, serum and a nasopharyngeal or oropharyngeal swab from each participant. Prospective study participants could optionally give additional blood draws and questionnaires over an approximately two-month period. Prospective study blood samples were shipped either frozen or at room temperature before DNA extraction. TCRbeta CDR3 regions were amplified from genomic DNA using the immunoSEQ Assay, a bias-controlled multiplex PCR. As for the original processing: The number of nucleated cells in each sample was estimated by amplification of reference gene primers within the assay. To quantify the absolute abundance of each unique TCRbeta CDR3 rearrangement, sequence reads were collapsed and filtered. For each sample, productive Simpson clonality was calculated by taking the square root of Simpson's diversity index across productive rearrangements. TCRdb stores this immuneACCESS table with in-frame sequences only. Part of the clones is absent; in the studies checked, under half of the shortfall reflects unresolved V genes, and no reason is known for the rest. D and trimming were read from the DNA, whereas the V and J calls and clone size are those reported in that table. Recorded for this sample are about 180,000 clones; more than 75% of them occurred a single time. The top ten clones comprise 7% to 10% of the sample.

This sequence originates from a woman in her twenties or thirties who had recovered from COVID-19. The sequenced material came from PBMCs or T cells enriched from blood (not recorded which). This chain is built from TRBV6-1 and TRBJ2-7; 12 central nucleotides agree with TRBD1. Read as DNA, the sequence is TGTGCCAGCAGTGAAGCACTTTGGGGACAGGGGGCGTGGGAGCAGTACTTC. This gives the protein CASSEALWGQGAWEQYF.